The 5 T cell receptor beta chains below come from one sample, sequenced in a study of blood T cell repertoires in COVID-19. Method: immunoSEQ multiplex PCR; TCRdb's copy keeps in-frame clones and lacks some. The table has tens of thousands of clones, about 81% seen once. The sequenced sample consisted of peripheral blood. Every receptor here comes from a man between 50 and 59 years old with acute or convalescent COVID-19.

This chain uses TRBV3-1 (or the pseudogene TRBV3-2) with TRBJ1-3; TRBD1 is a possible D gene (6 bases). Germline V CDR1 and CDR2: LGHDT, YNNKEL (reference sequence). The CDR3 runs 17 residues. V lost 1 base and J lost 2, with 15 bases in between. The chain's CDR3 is CASSQGLQGPPGNTIYF. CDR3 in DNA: TGTGCCAGCAGCCAAGGTCTACAGGGCCCCCCTGGAAACACCATATATTTT.

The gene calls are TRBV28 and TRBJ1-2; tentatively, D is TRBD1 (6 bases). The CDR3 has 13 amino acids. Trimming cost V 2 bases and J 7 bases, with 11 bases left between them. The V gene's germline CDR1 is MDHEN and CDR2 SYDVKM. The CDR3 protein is CASSLGQGLGYTF. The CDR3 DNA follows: TGTGCCAGCAGTTTAGGTCAGGGGCTTGGCTACACCTTC.

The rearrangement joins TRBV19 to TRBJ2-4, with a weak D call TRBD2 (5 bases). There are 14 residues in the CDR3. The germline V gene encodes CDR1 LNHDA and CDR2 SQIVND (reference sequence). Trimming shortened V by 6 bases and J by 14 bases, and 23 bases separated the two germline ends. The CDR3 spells CASSYDGERGPKYF. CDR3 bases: TGTGCCAGTAGCTATGACGGGGAGAGAGGGCCAAAGTACTTC.

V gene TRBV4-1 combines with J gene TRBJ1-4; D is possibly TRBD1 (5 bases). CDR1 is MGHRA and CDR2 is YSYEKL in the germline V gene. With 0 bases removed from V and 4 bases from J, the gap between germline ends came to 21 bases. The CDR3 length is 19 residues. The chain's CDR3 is CASSQDWMPIGGLNEKLFF. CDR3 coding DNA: TGCGCCAGCAGCCAAGATTGGATGCCCATCGGGGGACTTAATGAAAAACTGTTTTTT.

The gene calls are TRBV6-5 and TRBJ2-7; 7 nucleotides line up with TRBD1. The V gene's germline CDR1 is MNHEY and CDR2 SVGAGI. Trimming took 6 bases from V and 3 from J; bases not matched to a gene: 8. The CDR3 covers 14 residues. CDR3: CASRSGTANYEQYF. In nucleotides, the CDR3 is TGTGCCAGCAGATCCGGGACAGCGAACTACGAGCAGTACTTC.